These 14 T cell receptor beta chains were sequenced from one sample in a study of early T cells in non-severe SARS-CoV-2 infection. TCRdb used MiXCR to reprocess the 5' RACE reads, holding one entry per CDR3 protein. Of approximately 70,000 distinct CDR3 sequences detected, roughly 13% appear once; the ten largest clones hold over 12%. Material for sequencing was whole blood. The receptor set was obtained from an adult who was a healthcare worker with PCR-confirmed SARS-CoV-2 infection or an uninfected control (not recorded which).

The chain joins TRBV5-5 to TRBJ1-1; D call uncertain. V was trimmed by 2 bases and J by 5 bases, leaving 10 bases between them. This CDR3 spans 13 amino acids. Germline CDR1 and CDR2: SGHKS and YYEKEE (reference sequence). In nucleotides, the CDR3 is TGTGCCAGCAGCTTTCAAACCGAGACTGAAGCTTTCTTT. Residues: CASSFQTETEAFF.

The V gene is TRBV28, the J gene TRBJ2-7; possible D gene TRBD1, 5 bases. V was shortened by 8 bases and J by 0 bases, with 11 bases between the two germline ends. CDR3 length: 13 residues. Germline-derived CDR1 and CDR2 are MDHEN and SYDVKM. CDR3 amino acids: CASFGASSYEQYF. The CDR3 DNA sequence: TGTGCCAGCTTTGGGGCCAGCTCCTACGAGCAGTACTTC.

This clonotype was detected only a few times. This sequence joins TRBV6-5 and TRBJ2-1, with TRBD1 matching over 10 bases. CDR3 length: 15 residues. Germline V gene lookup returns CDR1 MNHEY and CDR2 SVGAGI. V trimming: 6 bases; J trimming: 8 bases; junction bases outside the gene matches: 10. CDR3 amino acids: CASSGDRGNSHEQFF. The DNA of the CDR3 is TGTGCCAGCAGCGGGGACAGGGGAAACAGTCATGAGCAGTTCTTC.

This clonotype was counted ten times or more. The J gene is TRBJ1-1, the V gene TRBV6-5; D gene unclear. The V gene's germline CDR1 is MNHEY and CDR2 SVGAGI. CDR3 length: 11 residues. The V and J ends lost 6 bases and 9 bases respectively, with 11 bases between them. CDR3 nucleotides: TGTGCCAGCAGCAATCTGGGGAAAGCTTTCTTT. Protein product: CASSNLGKAFF.

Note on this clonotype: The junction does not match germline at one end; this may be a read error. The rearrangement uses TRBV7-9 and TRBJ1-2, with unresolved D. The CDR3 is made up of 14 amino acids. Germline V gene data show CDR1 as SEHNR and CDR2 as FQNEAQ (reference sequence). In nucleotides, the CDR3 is TGTGCCAGCAGCTTAGTGCAGACTAACGATGGCTACACCTTC. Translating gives CASSLVQTNDGYTF.

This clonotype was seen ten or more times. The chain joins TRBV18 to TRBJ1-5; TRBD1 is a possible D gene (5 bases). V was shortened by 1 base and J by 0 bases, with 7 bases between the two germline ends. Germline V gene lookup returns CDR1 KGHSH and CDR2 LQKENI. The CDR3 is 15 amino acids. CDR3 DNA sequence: TGTGCCAGCTCACCACTCAGGGATAGCAATCAGCCCCAGCATTTT. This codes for CASSPLRDSNQPQHF.

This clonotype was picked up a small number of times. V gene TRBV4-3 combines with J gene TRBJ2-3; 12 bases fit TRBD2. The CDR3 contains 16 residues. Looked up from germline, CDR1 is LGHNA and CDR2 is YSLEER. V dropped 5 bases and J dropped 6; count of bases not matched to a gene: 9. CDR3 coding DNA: TGCGCCAGCAGCATTCAGCTAGCGGGGGGGGCGGATACGCAGTATTTT. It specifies CASSIQLAGGADTQYF.

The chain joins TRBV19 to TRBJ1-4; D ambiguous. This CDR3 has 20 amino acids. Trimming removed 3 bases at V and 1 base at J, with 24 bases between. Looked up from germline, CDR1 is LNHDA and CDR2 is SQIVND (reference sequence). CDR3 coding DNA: TGTGCCAGTAGTATCGGCGAATTCCGCGTGAGTCTGGGAACTAATGAAAAACTGTTTTTT. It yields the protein CASSIGEFRVSLGTNEKLFF. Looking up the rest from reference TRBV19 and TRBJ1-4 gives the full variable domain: DGGITQSPKYLFRKEGQNVTLSCEQNLNHDAMYWYRQDPGQGLRLIYYSQIVNDFQKGDIAEGYSVSREKKESFPLTVTSAQKNPTAFYLCASSIGEFRVSLGTNEKLFFGSGTQLSVL.

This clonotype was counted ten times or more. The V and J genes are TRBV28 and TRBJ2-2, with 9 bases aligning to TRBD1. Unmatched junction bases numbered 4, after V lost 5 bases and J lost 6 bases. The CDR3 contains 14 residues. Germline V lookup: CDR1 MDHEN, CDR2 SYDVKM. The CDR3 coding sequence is TGTGCCAGCAGTGGACAGGGGTTCGCCGGGGAGCTGTTTTTT. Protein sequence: CASSGQGFAGELFF.

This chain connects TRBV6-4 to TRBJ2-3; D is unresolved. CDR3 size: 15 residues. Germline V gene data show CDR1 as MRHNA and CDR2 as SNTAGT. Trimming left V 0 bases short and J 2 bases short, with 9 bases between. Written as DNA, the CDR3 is TGTGCCAGCAGTGACTCGAGAGAGCCCACAGATACGCAGTATTTT. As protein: CASSDSREPTDTQYF.

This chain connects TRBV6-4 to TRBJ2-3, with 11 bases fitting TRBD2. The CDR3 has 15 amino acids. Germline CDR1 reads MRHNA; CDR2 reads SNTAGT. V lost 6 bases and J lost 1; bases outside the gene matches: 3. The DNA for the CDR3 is TGTGCCAGCAGCGTACTAGCGGGGGGCACAGATACGCAGTATTTT. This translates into CASSVLAGGTDTQYF.

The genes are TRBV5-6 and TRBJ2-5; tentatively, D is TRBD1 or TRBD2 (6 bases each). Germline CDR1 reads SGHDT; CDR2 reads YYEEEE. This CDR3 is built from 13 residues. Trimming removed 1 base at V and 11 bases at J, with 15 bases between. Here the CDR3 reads CASSLFGGEVQYF. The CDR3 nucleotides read TGTGCCAGCAGCTTGTTCGGGGGCGAGGTTCAGTACTTC.

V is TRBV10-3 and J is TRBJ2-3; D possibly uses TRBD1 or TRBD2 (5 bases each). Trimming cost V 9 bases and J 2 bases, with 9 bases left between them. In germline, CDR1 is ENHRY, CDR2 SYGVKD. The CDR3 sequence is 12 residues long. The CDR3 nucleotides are TGTGCCATACGGGGCCCCACAGATACGCAGTATTTT. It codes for CAIRGPTDTQYF.

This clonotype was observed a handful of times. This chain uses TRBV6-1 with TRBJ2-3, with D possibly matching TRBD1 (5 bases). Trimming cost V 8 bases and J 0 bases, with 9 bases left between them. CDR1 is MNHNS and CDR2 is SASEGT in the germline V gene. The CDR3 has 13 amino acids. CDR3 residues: CASRQPSTDTQYF. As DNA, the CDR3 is TGTGCCAGCCGACAGCCTAGCACAGATACGCAGTATTTT.